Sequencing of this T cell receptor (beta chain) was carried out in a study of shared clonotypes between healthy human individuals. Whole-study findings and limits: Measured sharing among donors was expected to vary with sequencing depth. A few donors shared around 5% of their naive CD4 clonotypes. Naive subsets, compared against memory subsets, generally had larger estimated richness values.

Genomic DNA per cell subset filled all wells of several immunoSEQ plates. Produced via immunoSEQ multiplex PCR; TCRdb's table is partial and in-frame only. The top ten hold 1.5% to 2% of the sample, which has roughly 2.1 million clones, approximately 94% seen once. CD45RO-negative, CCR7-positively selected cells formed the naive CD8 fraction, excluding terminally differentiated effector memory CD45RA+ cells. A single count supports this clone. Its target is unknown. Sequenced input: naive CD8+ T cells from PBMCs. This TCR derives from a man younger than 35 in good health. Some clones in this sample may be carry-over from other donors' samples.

The CDR3 sequence: CASSRPGQRNDRLVGYTF. In nucleotides, the CDR3 is TGTGCCAGCAGCCGACCGGGACAGCGGAACGACCGCTTAGTTGGCTACACCTTC. The J gene is TRBJ1-2, the V gene TRBV28; 7 positions agree with TRBD1. V shed 6 bases, J shed 7 bases, and the junction held 23 bases outside the gene matches. Germline V gene sequence: CDR1 MDHEN, CDR2 SYDVKM. The CDR3 is 18 residues long.